The source of this T cell receptor beta chain is a study of identical twins. Findings and caveats of the study: Weaker excess twin sharing was observed in beta out-of-frame sequences. Cord blood beta clonotypes that were abundant carried fewer insertions, and memory repertoires showed no such trend.

This CDR3 contains 15 residues. Trimming took 2 bases from V and 2 from J; bases not matched to a gene: 5. Germline CDR1 KGHDR, CDR2 SFDVKD. This clonotype was seen a few times. Its cognate antigen is unknown. Template switching introduced a universal primer site, and the cDNA bore unique molecular identifiers. TCRdb analysed the 5' RACE reads with MiXCR anew, one entry per CDR3 protein. This sample has about 700,000 distinct CDR3 sequences, with approximately 9% found just once. The same sample was also used in a study of yellow fever vaccine responses in identical twins. This second study notes: After vaccination, twins' T cell response reportedly seemed partly convergent, partly personalized.

This receptor was taken from a young woman in good health. The sample comprised PBMCs. This sequence joins TRBV24-1 and TRBJ2-7, with 7 bases aligning to TRBD1. The CDR3 DNA follows: TGTGCCACCAGTGATTCCCGGGACAGCCCCTACGAGCAGTACTTC. Its protein product is CATSDSRDSPYEQYF.